The rows below give T cell receptor beta chains drawn from one sample of a study of response to subunit inactivated influenza vaccine. One entry per CDR3 protein results from TCRdb running MiXCR on the RT-PCR reads. The sample lists around 580,000 distinct CDR3 sequences, around 15% occurring once. The source was PBMCs from blood, collected 11 to 12 days after vaccination. The source is a man aged 50 or older who received an inactivated influenza vaccine. The conserved cysteine and the conserved F or W are not part of the CDR3 here. A row's size may be missing; if present it is once, few, many or a size class.

V gene	J gene	clone size	CDR3 protein
TRBV6-5	TRBJ2-7	few	ASSYSRTAHSYEQY
TRBV7-9	TRBJ1-5	-	ASSSGYQPQH
TRBV7-2	TRBJ2-4	-	ASRMGVEDQY
TRBV5-6	TRBJ2-2	few	ASSWGLADTGELF
TRBV20-1	TRBJ2-5	-	SAALGAGGPEETQY
TRBV7-2	TRBJ2-7	-	ASSLQAGVRGIYEQY
TRBV12-3/TRBV12-4	TRBJ1-2	-	ASSLSGTVYYGYT
TRBV29-1	TRBJ2-5	-	SVVWRGDLGTQY
TRBV2	TRBJ2-7	-	ASRGQGRSEQY
TRBV20-1	TRBJ2-3	-	SARRLAGTDTQY
TRBV6-1	TRBJ1-5	-	ASVSPGFQPQH
TRBV12-3/TRBV12-4	TRBJ2-5	few	ASSPLGHLGTQY
TRBV7-9	TRBJ1-5	few	ASSSARWGGNQPQH
TRBV7-2	TRBJ2-5	-	ASSLAGAVIETQY
TRBV7-9	TRBJ2-6	-	ASSLAEASSGANVLT
TRBV12-5	TRBJ1-1	-	ASGLEAHTEAF
TRBV7-9	TRBJ2-1	-	AISLAGPFYNEQF
TRBV6-1	TRBJ2-7	many	ASNPRQGGAYEQY
TRBV25-1	TRBJ1-1	-	ASSESIIGGNTEAF
TRBV6-5	TRBJ2-2	few	ASSLRPTAPGTGELF
TRBV24-1	TRBJ2-2	many	ATRSNTGELF
TRBV28	TRBJ2-5	few	ASSPLPGTGINWETQY
TRBV29-1	TRBJ2-1	-	SVEDFGRGTSGEQF
TRBV7-2	TRBJ2-3	-	ASTPRASGAPDTQY
TRBV3-1	TRBJ2-1	few	ASSQSWYNEQF
TRBV20-1	TRBJ1-3	-	SARDTGSPGNTIY
TRBV2	TRBJ2-7	-	ASSEAGHTEQY
TRBV3-1	TRBJ1-3	many	ASSQGKRNTIY
TRBV3-1	TRBJ1-2	-	ASSQDQGPTYGYT
TRBV20-1	TRBJ2-2	-	SASRGAGELF
TRBV7-2	TRBJ2-3	-	ASSQRGGPADTQY
TRBV20-1	TRBJ2-3	few	SARDPRLAGDEDTQY
TRBV5-5	TRBJ2-2	few	ASSLADPTGELF
TRBV5-5	TRBJ2-1	few	ASSLAINNYNEQF
TRBV6-5	TRBJ1-1	few	ASSYPREGGLNTEAF
TRBV6-1	TRBJ2-2	few	ASGEGGSTGELF
TRBV30	TRBJ2-4	few	AWSGQDSRNIQY
TRBV20-1	TRBJ2-3	-	SARMGDDTQY
TRBV12-3/TRBV12-4	TRBJ2-1	many	ASSRTGTYNEQF
TRBV11-2	TRBJ2-2	few	ASSAGLAGVLDTGELF
TRBV3-1	TRBJ2-7	-	AAGGAGLYEQY